This TCR beta chain was identified in a study of blood T cell repertoires in COVID-19. In the study overall: Italy, Spain and the United States were the sources of the convalescent and acute COVID-19 samples. In each case, the material was cDNA or gDNA derived from T cells, B-cell-depleted T cells, or PBMCs.

Per the germline V gene, CDR1 is GTSNPN and CDR2 is SVGIG (reference sequence). The CDR3 runs to 14 residues. Trimming shortened V by 0 bases and J by 0 bases, and 6 bases separated the two germline ends. Assay: immunoSEQ multiplex PCR; the TCRdb copy retains only in-frame clones and omits some. This table has hundreds of thousands of clones, 88% appearing once. Participants were aged about 18 to 100 years from 24 US areas. Participants had their cohort set by participant-reported clinical history. The sequence came from a middle-aged woman with acute COVID-19. Sequencing used PBMCs or T cells enriched from blood (not recorded which). This rearrangement joins TRBV30 to TRBJ1-3, with unresolved D. The CDR3: CAWSVQLSGNTIYF. The CDR3 DNA follows: TGTGCCTGGAGTGTACAGCTCTCTGGAAACACCATATATTTT.